The rows below give T cell receptor beta chains drawn from one sample of a study of blood T cells in healthy people across ages. TCRdb fed the 5' RACE reads into MiXCR, producing one record per CDR3 protein. The profile shows 720,000 or so distinct CDR3 sequences, around two fifths of them singletons. The sequenced sample was blood. These receptors came from a man older than 75 in good health. The CDR3 runs from the conserved cysteine through the conserved F or W. A D gene is named only where the DNA matches it firmly. A clone size is listed for some rows: how often the clone was seen (once, few, many), or a class if it is expanded.

J: TRBJ2-7
size: NA
D: TRBD1
V: TRBV18
CDR3: CASRPGQASYEQYF
DNA: TGTGCCAGCCGGCCGGGACAGGCTTCCTACGAGCAGTACTTC

J: TRBJ1-1
size: NA
D: NA
V: TRBV29-1
CDR3: CSTKGGRRDTEAFF
DNA: TGCAGCACGAAGGGGGGCAGGCGGGACACTGAAGCTTTCTTT

J: TRBJ2-5
size: NA
D: NA
V: TRBV4-3
CDR3: CASSQDHLGGQETQYF
DNA: TGCGCCAGCAGCCAAGATCATTTGGGGGGTCAAGAGACCCAGTACTTC

J: TRBJ2-5
size: many
D: NA
V: TRBV5-6
CDR3: CASSFDREETQYF
DNA: TGTGCCAGCAGCTTCGACCGGGAAGAGACCCAGTACTTC

J: TRBJ2-7
size: NA
D: NA
V: TRBV6-2/TRBV6-3
CDR3: CASRNEGNSYEQYF
DNA: TGTGCCAGCAGAAACGAGGGTAATTCCTACGAGCAGTACTTC

J: TRBJ2-2
size: NA
D: TRBD1
V: TRBV27
CDR3: CASRERQGAGGELFF
DNA: TGTGCCAGCAGGGAACGACAGGGGGCTGGCGGGGAGCTGTTTTTT

J: TRBJ2-1
size: NA
D: NA
V: TRBV20-1
CDR3: CSAGMGGGTSYNEQFF
DNA: TGCAGTGCTGGCATGGGTGGCGGGACTTCCTACAATGAGCAGTTCTTC

J: TRBJ2-7
size: NA
D: NA
V: TRBV11-3
CDR3: CASSLVPLNEQYF
DNA: TGTGCCAGCAGCTTAGTCCCTTTAAATGAGCAGTACTTC

J: TRBJ1-1
size: many
D: TRBD1
V: TRBV12-3/TRBV12-4
CDR3: CASSPQGRHTEAFF
DNA: TGTGCCAGCAGTCCACAGGGGAGGCACACTGAAGCTTTCTTT

J: TRBJ2-4
size: NA
D: NA
V: TRBV4-2
CDR3: CACSQEFQGDLLAKNIQYF
DNA: TGTGCCTGCAGCCAAGAATTTCAGGGCGACCTTTTAGCCAAAAACATTCAGTACTTC

J: TRBJ1-2
size: NA
D: TRBD1
V: TRBV30
CDR3: CAWRMSGQGYGYTF
DNA: TGTGCCTGGAGGATGAGCGGACAGGGTTATGGCTACACCTTC

J: TRBJ2-6
size: NA
D: NA
V: TRBV20-1
CDR3: CSAQDSPGANVLTF
DNA: TGCAGTGCTCAGGACAGCCCTGGGGCCAACGTCCTGACTTTC

J: TRBJ2-3
size: few
D: TRBD1
V: TRBV28
CDR3: CASSGWDRVGDTQYF
DNA: TGTGCCAGCAGTGGGTGGGACAGGGTGGGAGATACGCAGTATTTT

J: TRBJ2-7
size: NA
D: NA
V: TRBV25-1
CDR3: CASSARRRSYEQYF
DNA: TGTGCCAGCAGTGCGCGCAGGAGGTCCTACGAGCAGTACTTC

J: TRBJ1-5
size: NA
D: NA
V: TRBV6-2/TRBV6-3
CDR3: CASSRVEGNQPQHF
DNA: TGTGCCAGCAGCCGCGTGGAGGGCAATCAGCCCCAGCATTTT

J: TRBJ2-6
size: few
D: NA
V: TRBV3-1
CDR3: CASAFWAGPSGANVLTF
DNA: TGTGCCAGCGCTTTCTGGGCGGGGCCCTCTGGGGCCAACGTCCTGACTTTC

J: TRBJ2-3
size: once
D: NA
V: TRBV5-1
CDR3: CASRLEEGADTQYF
DNA: TGCGCCAGCAGACTCGAGGAGGGAGCAGATACGCAGTATTTT

J: TRBJ2-3
size: NA
D: NA
V: TRBV6-2/TRBV6-3
CDR3: CASSYLRSSTDTQYF
DNA: TGTGCCAGCAGTTACTTGAGATCTAGCACAGATACGCAGTATTTT

J: TRBJ2-7
size: NA
D: TRBD2
V: TRBV11-2
CDR3: CASSLEGLAGVHEQYF
DNA: TGTGCCAGCAGCTTAGAAGGGCTAGCGGGAGTCCACGAGCAGTACTTC

J: TRBJ2-7
size: once
D: TRBD2
V: TRBV6-6
CDR3: CASRASGGVYNEQYF
DNA: TGTGCCAGCAGGGCTAGCGGGGGGGTCTACAATGAGCAGTACTTC

J: TRBJ2-2
size: NA
D: NA
V: TRBV7-9
CDR3: CASSLVVGNTGELFF
DNA: TGTGCCAGCAGCTTAGTTGTTGGAAATACCGGGGAGCTGTTTTTT

J: TRBJ2-7
size: NA
D: NA
V: TRBV20-1
CDR3: CSAHSGNRYEQYF
DNA: TGCAGTGCCCACTCAGGGAATCGCTACGAGCAGTACTTC

J: TRBJ2-1
size: few
D: NA
V: TRBV2
CDR3: CASSERLKSVNERFF
DNA: TGTGCCAGCAGTGAACGACTCAAGAGCGTCAATGAGCGGTTCTTC

J: TRBJ1-5
size: NA
D: NA
V: TRBV20-1
CDR3: CSARDPRENQPQHF
DNA: TGCAGTGCTAGAGATCCCAGGGAGAATCAGCCCCAGCATTTT

J: TRBJ1-2
size: NA
D: TRBD1
V: TRBV2
CDR3: CASREGGQNGYTF
DNA: TGTGCCTCCAGGGAAGGGGGCCAGAATGGCTACACCTTC

J: TRBJ1-5
size: NA
D: NA
V: TRBV20-1
CDR3: CSARGATGPSQPQHF
DNA: TGCAGTGCTCGGGGGGCCACAGGACCCAGTCAGCCCCAGCATTTT

J: TRBJ1-5
size: few
D: TRBD1
V: TRBV20-1
CDR3: CSARPTGANQPQHF
DNA: TGCAGTGCACGACCGACAGGGGCAAATCAGCCCCAGCATTTT

J: TRBJ2-5
size: NA
D: TRBD2
V: TRBV3-1
CDR3: CASSQLAGGNEQYF
DNA: TGTGCCAGCAGCCAACTAGCGGGGGGCAATGAGCAGTACTTC

J: TRBJ1-1
size: NA
D: NA
V: TRBV7-2
CDR3: CASSLGYGGTGTFSEAFF
DNA: TGTGCCAGCAGCTTAGGGTACGGTGGTACGGGGACTTTCTCTGAAGCTTTCTTT

J: TRBJ2-7
size: NA
D: TRBD2
V: TRBV25-1
CDR3: CASRGLAGGTYEQYF
DNA: TGTGCCAGCAGAGGACTAGCGGGAGGGACCTACGAGCAGTACTTC

J: TRBJ2-7
size: few
D: NA
V: TRBV5-5
CDR3: CASSKNLKVTYEQYF
DNA: TGTGCCAGCAGCAAAAACCTTAAAGTTACCTACGAGCAGTACTTC

J: TRBJ2-1
size: NA
D: NA
V: TRBV29-1
CDR3: CSVVLRDNEQFF
DNA: TGCAGCGTTGTACTCCGTGACAATGAGCAGTTCTTC

J: TRBJ1-1
size: NA
D: NA
V: TRBV3-1
CDR3: CASSQGWGSNTEAFF
DNA: TGTGCCAGCAGCCAAGGATGGGGCTCGAACACTGAAGCTTTCTTT

J: TRBJ2-4
size: NA
D: NA
V: TRBV7-2
CDR3: CASSLRGSRGKNIQYF
DNA: TGTGCCAGCAGCCTCAGGGGATCGCGGGGCAAAAACATTCAGTACTTC

J: TRBJ2-2
size: NA
D: TRBD2
V: TRBV5-1
CDR3: CASRKTSGTGELFF
DNA: TGCGCCAGCAGGAAGACTAGCGGGACCGGGGAGCTGTTTTTT

J: TRBJ1-6
size: NA
D: NA
V: TRBV20-1
CDR3: CSARKFSSYNSPLHF
DNA: TGCAGTGCTAGGAAGTTTAGCTCCTATAATTCACCCCTCCACTTT

J: TRBJ2-3
size: few
D: NA
V: TRBV6-5
CDR3: CASSYGGGGGGDTQYF
DNA: TGTGCCAGCAGTTACGGTGGGGGTGGGGGAGGAGATACGCAGTATTTT

J: TRBJ2-5
size: NA
D: NA
V: TRBV15
CDR3: CATSTRGETQYF
DNA: TGTGCCACCAGCACTCGGGGGGAGACCCAGTACTTC

J: TRBJ2-3
size: NA
D: TRBD2
V: TRBV4-1
CDR3: CASSQDGLAGGTDTQYF
DNA: TGCGCCAGCAGCCAAGATGGGCTAGCGGGGGGGACAGATACGCAGTATTTT

J: TRBJ2-1
size: NA
D: NA
V: TRBV11-1
CDR3: CASSLAPQTGEQFF
DNA: TGTGCCAGCAGCTTAGCGCCCCAGACCGGGGAGCAGTTCTTC

J: TRBJ2-7
size: NA
D: TRBD2
V: TRBV28
CDR3: CASTTSGRAYEQYF
DNA: TGTGCCAGCACGACTAGCGGGAGAGCCTACGAGCAGTACTTC

J: TRBJ2-1
size: NA
D: NA
V: TRBV20-1
CDR3: CSASEGGTGVNEQFF
DNA: TGCAGTGCTAGCGAGGGCGGGACGGGGGTAAATGAGCAGTTCTTC

J: TRBJ2-7
size: few
D: NA
V: TRBV12-3/TRBV12-4
CDR3: CASAMGPLYEQYF
DNA: TGTGCCAGCGCTATGGGACCTCTCTACGAGCAGTACTTC

J: TRBJ2-7
size: NA
D: NA
V: TRBV7-9
CDR3: CASSLVTGAVRAGRSEQYF
DNA: TGTGCCAGCAGCCTGGTCACAGGGGCGGTACGGGCGGGACGCTCCGAGCAGTACTTC

J: TRBJ1-1
size: few
D: NA
V: TRBV4-3
CDR3: CASSQEFNTEAFF
DNA: TGCGCCAGCAGCCAAGAATTTAACACTGAAGCTTTCTTT

J: TRBJ1-1
size: NA
D: TRBD1
V: TRBV28
CDR3: CASSASGTGYTEAFF
DNA: TGTGCCAGCAGTGCCTCCGGGACAGGTTACACTGAAGCTTTCTTT